The 15 T cell receptor beta chains below all came from one sample that was sequenced in a study of human T cells and chemical hapten exposure. Indicated time point: pre-sensitization, week 0. Treatment denoted: therapeutic diphenylcyclopropenone sensitization with weekly scalp DPC. TCRdb re-called the RACE reads through MiXCR, storing one row per CDR3 protein. This sample has some 330,000 distinct CDR3 sequences, with 4.5% to 5.5% found just once. The sample here was whole blood, taken in connection with sensitization to the hapten diphenylcyclopropenone (DPC). The receptors shown here come from a woman aged 18-29 years with alopecia areata. Some clones in this sample may be carry-over from other donors' samples.

This clonotype came up a few times. V gene TRBV29-1 combines with J gene TRBJ2-3, with 11 bases fitting TRBD2. Germline-derived CDR1 and CDR2 are SQVTM and ANQGSEA. The CDR3 totals 15 residues. Trimming took 1 base from V and 6 from J; bases not matched to a gene: 6. The CDR3 sequence: CSVEATSGASDTQYF. DNA of the CDR3: TGCAGCGTTGAAGCGACTAGCGGGGCCTCCGATACGCAGTATTTT.

This clonotype was recorded many times. V usage is TRBV12-3 or TRBV12-4 and J usage is TRBJ2-7; TRBD2 is a possible D gene (6 bases). CDR3 size: 14 residues. The V and J ends lost 5 bases and 4 bases respectively, with 15 bases between them. This chain's CDR3 is CASSLSSGQYEQYF. The CDR3, as DNA: TGTGCCAGCAGTCTATCAAGCGGGCAGTACGAGCAGTACTTC.

In this sample, this clonotype turned up many times. The rearrangement uses TRBV20-1 and TRBJ1-5, with D tentatively TRBD1 (6 bases). The length of the CDR3 is 16 residues. Germline V lookup: CDR1 DFQATT, CDR2 SNEGSKA (reference sequence). Written as DNA, the CDR3 is TGCAATGATAGAGAAGGACAGCTTTATAGCAATCAGCCCCAGCATTTT. It translates to CNDREGQLYSNQPQHF.

The table lists this clonotype with many counts. The rearrangement uses TRBV6-6 and TRBJ1-4; D uncertain. The germline gives CDR1 MNHNY, CDR2 SVGAGI (reference sequence). The CDR3 covers 12 residues. V was cut by 10 bases and J by 5 bases, with 11 bases left in between. CDR3 DNA sequence: TGTGCCACCTCGGGCGTGAATGAAAAACTGTTTTTT. This translates into CATSGVNEKLFF.

The CDR3 coding sequence is TGTGCCAGCAGCTTGGAGGGACAGTTTAACTATGGCTACACCTTC. Residues: CASSLEGQFNYGYTF. The V and J genes are TRBV7-2 and TRBJ1-2; TRBD1 matches 7 bases. Germline trimming cut 3 bases from V and 1 base from J; bases unmatched to any gene: 5. The CDR3 totals 15 residues. CDR1 SGHTA and CDR2 FQGNSA come from the germline V gene.

This chain joins TRBV20-1 and TRBJ1-3; no clear D gene. V dropped 0 bases and J dropped 7 bases, with 10 bases sitting between them. CDR1 is DFQATT, CDR2 SNEGSKA, per germline (reference sequence). CDR3 size: 13 residues. CDR3 bases: TGCAGTGCTAGAGATCCCCCAAAGAACACCATATATTTT. This codes for CSARDPPKNTIYF.

At least ten counts were recorded for this clonotype. This chain connects TRBV6-6 to TRBJ2-7, with D perhaps TRBD1 or TRBD2 (5 bases each). The CDR3 is 12 amino acids. V dropped 5 bases and J dropped 6 bases, with 11 bases sitting between them. The germline V gene has CDR1 MNHNY and CDR2 SVGAGI (reference sequence). CDR3 in DNA: TGTGCCAGCAGTCCGGGACGGACCGAGCAGTACTTC. It codes for CASSPGRTEQYF.

In this sample, this clonotype turned up many times. The chain links TRBV11-2 to TRBJ2-3; 9 bases agree with TRBD1. CDR1 and CDR2 from the germline V gene are SGHAT and FQNNGV. The CDR3 is 15 amino acids. With 5 bases clipped from V and 9 bases from J, the junction kept 12 bases outside the gene matches. CDR3 loop: CASSHWTGAEGTQYF. The CDR3 DNA is TGTGCCAGCAGCCACTGGACAGGGGCAGAGGGGACGCAGTATTTT.

The chain employs TRBV20-1 and TRBJ2-7, with a possible D match to TRBD2 (7 bases). Trimming cost V 6 bases and J 5 bases, with 20 bases left between them. The CDR3 runs 14 residues. CDR1 and CDR2 (germline): DFQATT, SNEGSKA (reference sequence). The CDR3, as DNA: TGCAGTGCCCTAGAGGGGGGGCCGGGCGACGAGCAGTACTTC. Its translation is CSALEGGPGDEQYF.

The chain links TRBV7-2 to TRBJ2-5; D gene uncertain. Germline-derived CDR1 and CDR2 are SGHTA and FQGNSA. The CDR3 sequence is 16 residues long. Trimming took 2 bases from V and 4 from J, leaving 17 bases between them. The CDR3 sequence is CASSLNTGAYSETQYF. Here the CDR3 DNA reads TGTGCCAGCAGCTTAAATACGGGCGCATACTCAGAGACCCAGTACTTC.

This sequence joins TRBV19 and TRBJ1-2, with TRBD1 matching 9 bases. Looked up from germline, CDR1 is LNHDA and CDR2 is SQIVND (reference sequence). This CDR3 has 12 amino acids. The junction had 4 bases not matched to a gene; V was cut back by 6 bases and J by 8 bases. The CDR3 DNA is TGTGCCAGTAGACGGACAGGGGAAGGCTACACCTTC. This codes for CASRRTGEGYTF.

This chain joins TRBV6-5 and TRBJ1-3; TRBD1 is a possible D gene (6 bases). The CDR3 consists of 17 residues. Germline CDR1 MNHEY, CDR2 SVGAGI. The V end lost 4 bases, the J end lost 0 bases, and 16 bases lay between the germline ends. The CDR3 region has the DNA TGTGCCAGCAGTTCCGACACAGGGCCAAGCTCTGGAAACACCATATATTTT. Translated, it gives CASSSDTGPSSGNTIYF.

This chain joins TRBV6-2 or TRBV6-3 and TRBJ2-4, with no clear D. Deletions cut 0 bases from V and 2 bases from J, with 5 bases between. The CDR3 contains 14 residues. Germline assignment: CDR1 MNHEY and CDR2 SVGEGT. CDR3 sequence (DNA): TGTGCCAGCAGTTACTCGATGCCCAAAAACATTCAGTACTTC. As protein: CASSYSMPKNIQYF.

The DNA of the CDR3 is TGCGCCAGCAGCTTGGGGCAGGATCGGGGCTATGGCTACACCTTC. As protein: CASSLGQDRGYGYTF. The chain joins TRBV5-1 to TRBJ1-2; no reliable D call. Per germline, CDR1 SGHRS and CDR2 YFSETQ. Trimming took off 0 bases at V and 4 bases at J, with 13 bases between the two ends. CDR3 size: 15 residues.

V usage is TRBV7-9 and J usage is TRBJ1-2, with 7 bases that match TRBD1. The CDR3 covers 15 residues. Germline V gene sequence: CDR1 SEHNR, CDR2 FQNEAQ (reference sequence). The V segment lost 0 bases and the J segment 7 bases; nucleotides outside the gene matches: 8. In DNA form, the CDR3 reads TGTGCCAGCAGCTTAGCCGACAGGGAGTCGTTTGGCTACACCTTC. It encodes CASSLADRESFGYTF.